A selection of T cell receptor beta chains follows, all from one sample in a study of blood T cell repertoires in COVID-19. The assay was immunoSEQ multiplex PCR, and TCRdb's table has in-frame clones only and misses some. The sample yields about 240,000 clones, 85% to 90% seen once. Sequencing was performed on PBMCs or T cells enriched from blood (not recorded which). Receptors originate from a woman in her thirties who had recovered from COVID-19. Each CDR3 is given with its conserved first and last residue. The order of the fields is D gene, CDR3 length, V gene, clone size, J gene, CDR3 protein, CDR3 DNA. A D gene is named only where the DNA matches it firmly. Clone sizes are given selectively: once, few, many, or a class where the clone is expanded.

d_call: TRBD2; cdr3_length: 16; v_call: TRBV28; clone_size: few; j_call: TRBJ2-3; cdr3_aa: CASSFSAGGARDTQYF; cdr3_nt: TGTGCCAGCAGTTTTTCGGCGGGAGGGGCGAGGGATACGCAGTATTTT
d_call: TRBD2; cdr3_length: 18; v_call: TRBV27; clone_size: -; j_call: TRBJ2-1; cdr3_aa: CASSLWMTSGSSYNEQFF; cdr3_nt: TGTGCCAGCAGTTTATGGATGACTAGCGGAAGCTCCTACAATGAGCAGTTCTTC
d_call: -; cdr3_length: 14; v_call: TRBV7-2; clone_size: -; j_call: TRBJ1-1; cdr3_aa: CASSFFYQNTEAFF; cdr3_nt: TGTGCCAGCAGCTTCTTCTATCAGAACACTGAAGCTTTCTTT
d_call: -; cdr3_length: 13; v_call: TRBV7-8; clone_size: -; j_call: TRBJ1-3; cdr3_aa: CASSSRGVDTIYF; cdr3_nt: TGTGCCAGCAGCTCAAGAGGAGTGGACACCATATATTTT
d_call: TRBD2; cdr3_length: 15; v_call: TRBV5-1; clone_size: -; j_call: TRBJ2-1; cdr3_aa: CASSLGGLAYNEQFF; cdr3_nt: TGCGCCAGCAGCTTGGGGGGACTAGCCTACAATGAGCAGTTCTTC
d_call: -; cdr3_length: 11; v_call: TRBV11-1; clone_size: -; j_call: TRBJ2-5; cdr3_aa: CASSGGKTQYF; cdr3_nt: TGTGCCAGCAGCGGCGGCAAGACCCAGTACTTC
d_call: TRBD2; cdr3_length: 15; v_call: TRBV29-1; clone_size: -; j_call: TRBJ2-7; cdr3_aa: CSGKLGLAGAGEQYF; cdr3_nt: TGCAGCGGGAAGCTGGGACTAGCGGGAGCGGGCGAGCAGTACTTC
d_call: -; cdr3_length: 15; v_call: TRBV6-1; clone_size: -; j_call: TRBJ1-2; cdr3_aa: CASSEEASYRGGYTF; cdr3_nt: TGTGCCAGCAGTGAGGAGGCCAGTTATAGGGGGGGCTACACCTTC
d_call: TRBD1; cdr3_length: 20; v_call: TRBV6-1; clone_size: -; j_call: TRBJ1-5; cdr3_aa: CASSDPTGTGLLGVNQPQHF; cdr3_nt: TGTGCCAGCAGTGACCCCACCGGGACAGGGCTTTTGGGGGTCAATCAGCCCCAGCATTTT
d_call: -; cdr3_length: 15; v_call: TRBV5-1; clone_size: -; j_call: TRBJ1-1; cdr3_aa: CASSPLQGTNTEAFF; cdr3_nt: TGCGCCAGCAGCCCCCTACAGGGAACCAACACTGAAGCTTTCTTT
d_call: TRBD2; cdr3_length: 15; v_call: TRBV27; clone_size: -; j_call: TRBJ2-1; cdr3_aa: CASSEGLAGYNEQFF; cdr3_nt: TGTGCCAGCAGTGAGGGACTAGCGGGGTACAATGAGCAGTTCTTC
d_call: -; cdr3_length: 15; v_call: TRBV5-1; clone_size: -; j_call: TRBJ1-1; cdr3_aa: CASSSGPSRATEAFF; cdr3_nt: TGCGCCAGCAGCTCCGGTCCTTCCAGGGCCACTGAAGCTTTCTTT
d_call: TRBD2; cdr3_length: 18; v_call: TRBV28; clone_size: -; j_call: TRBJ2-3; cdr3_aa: CASSSPGRTGGSPDTQYF; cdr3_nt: TGTGCCAGCAGTTCCCCGGGAAGGACGGGAGGGTCCCCAGATACGCAGTATTTT
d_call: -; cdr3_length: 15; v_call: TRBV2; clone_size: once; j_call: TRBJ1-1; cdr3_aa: CASSEALGGGREAFF; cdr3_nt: TGTGCCAGCAGTGAAGCGCTGGGTGGGGGCCGTGAAGCTTTCTTT
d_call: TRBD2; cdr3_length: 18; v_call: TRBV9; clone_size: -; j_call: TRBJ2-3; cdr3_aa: CASSPRGASGVRADTQYF; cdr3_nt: TGTGCCAGCAGCCCCCGAGGGGCTAGCGGGGTCCGGGCAGATACGCAGTATTTT
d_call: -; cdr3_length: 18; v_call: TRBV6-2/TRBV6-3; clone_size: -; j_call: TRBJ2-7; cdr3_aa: CASSFNPDGVATRYEQYF; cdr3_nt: TGTGCCAGCAGTTTTAACCCCGACGGAGTGGCAACGAGGTACGAGCAGTACTTC
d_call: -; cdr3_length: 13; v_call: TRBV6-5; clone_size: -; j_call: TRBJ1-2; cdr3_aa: CASSYQQFYGYTF; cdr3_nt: TGTGCCAGCAGTTACCAACAATTCTATGGCTACACCTTC
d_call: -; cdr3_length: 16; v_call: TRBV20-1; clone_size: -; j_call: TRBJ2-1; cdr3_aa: CSASEQLAGYNNEQFF; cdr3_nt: TGCAGTGCTAGTGAGCAGCTAGCCGGGTATAACAATGAGCAGTTCTTC
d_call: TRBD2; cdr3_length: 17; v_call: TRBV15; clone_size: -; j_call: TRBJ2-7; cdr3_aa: CATSRGWKSGITDEQYF; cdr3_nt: TGTGCCACCAGCAGGGGTTGGAAAAGCGGGATTACCGACGAGCAGTACTTC
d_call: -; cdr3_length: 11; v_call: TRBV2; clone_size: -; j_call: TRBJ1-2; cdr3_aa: CASSRTRGYTF; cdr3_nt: TGTGCCAGCAGTCGGACTCGGGGCTACACCTTC
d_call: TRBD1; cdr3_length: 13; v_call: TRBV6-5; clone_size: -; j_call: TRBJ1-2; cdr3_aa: CASSRTGSFGYTF; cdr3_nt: TGTGCCAGCAGCCGGACAGGGAGCTTCGGCTACACCTTC
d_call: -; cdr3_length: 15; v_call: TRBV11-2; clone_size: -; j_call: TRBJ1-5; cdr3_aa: CASSLGPGRFDPQHF; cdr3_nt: TGTGCCAGCAGCTTAGGTCCAGGGAGGTTTGATCCCCAGCATTTT
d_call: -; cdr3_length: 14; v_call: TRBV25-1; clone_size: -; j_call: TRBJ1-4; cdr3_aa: CASSDLAVSEKLFF; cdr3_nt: TGTGCCAGCAGTGACTTAGCAGTTTCTGAAAAACTGTTTTTT
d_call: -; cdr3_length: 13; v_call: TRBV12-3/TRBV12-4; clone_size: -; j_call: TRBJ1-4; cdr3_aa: CASSPDSGEKLFF; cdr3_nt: TGTGCCAGCAGTCCCGACAGTGGTGAAAAACTGTTTTTT
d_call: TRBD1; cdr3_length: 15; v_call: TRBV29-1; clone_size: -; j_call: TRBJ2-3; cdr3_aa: CSVLKDRAGTDTQYF; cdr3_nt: TGCAGCGTTTTAAAGGACAGGGCTGGCACAGATACGCAGTATTTT
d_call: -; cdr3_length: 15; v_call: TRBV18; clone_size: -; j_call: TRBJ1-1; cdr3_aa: CASSPSGRTETEAFF; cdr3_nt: TGTGCCAGCTCACCATCAGGGCGGACGGAGACTGAAGCTTTCTTT
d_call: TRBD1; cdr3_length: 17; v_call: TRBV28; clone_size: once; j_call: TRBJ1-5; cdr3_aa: CASLQGASVGSNQPQHF; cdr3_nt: TGTGCCAGCCTTCAGGGGGCTAGCGTCGGAAGCAATCAGCCCCAGCATTTT
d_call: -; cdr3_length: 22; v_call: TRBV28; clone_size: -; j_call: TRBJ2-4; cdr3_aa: CASSLGTSKGRLALLAKNIQYF; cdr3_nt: TGTGCCAGCAGTTTAGGTACATCTAAGGGAAGGCTAGCGCTTCTAGCCAAAAACATTCAGTACTTC
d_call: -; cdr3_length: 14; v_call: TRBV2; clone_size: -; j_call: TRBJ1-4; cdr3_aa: CASRRTETNEKLFF; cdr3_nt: TGTGCCAGCAGGAGAACAGAGACTAATGAAAAACTGTTTTTT
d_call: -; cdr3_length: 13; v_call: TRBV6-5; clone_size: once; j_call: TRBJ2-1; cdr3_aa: CASSFGGTNEQFF; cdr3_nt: TGTGCCAGCAGCTTCGGCGGGACGAATGAGCAGTTCTTC
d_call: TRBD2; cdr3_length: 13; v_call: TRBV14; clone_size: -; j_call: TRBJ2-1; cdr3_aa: CASSLGTSGRAFF; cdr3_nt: TGTGCCAGCAGCCTCGGGACTAGCGGGCGGGCGTTCTTC